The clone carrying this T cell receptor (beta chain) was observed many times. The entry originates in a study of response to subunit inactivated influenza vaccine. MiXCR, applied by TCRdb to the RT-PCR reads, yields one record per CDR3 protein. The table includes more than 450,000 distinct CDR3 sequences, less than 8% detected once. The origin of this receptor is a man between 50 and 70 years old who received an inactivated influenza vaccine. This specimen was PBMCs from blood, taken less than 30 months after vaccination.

CDR3 sequence (DNA): TGCGCCAGCAGCCAAGATGGGGCAGGGATAGCCCAAGAGACCCAGTACTTC. Translating gives CASSQDGAGIAQETQYF. The V call is TRBV4-1, the J call TRBJ2-5; TRBD1 might be the D (5 bases). Trimming cost V 0 bases and J 1 base, with 15 bases left between them. Germline CDR1 is MGHRA and CDR2 is YSYEKL. This CDR3 has 17 amino acids.